A selection of T cell receptor beta chains follows, all from one sample in a study of T cells in localized non-small cell lung cancer. Produced via immunoSEQ multiplex PCR; TCRdb's table is partial and in-frame only. This sample carries about 2,900 clones, 24% of them seen once, and the ten largest clones take about a fifth. The starting material was lung tumor tissue, obtained before any cancer treatment. These receptors originate from a man aged 35 to 69 with stage I lung adenocarcinoma. Each CDR3 is given with its conserved first and last residue. D genes are given only for firm matches. Expanded clones are given a class, and other clones once, few, many or no size at all.

cdr3_aa cdr3_nt d_call v_call clone_size j_call
CASSAVGGGPEETQYF TGTGCCAGCAGTGCCGTAGGGGGAGGGCCGGAAGAGACCCAGTACTTC - TRBV9 - TRBJ2-5
CASKKGRQQGDSYEQYF TGTGCCAGCAAAAAGGGTAGGCAGCAGGGGGACTCCTACGAGCAGTACTTC TRBD1 TRBV6-8 medium-sized TRBJ2-7
CASTSYPSSGNTQYF TGTGCCAGCACCTCGTATCCCTCTAGCGGGAATACGCAGTATTTT TRBD2 TRBV28 few TRBJ2-3
CASSSQNYEQYF TGTGCCAGCTCATCGCAGAATTACGAGCAGTACTTC - TRBV18 - TRBJ2-7
CASSPSGNTDTQYF TGTGCCAGCAGCCCTAGCGGGAACACAGATACGCAGTATTTT TRBD2 TRBV9 - TRBJ2-3
CASSLVVGGTGELFF TGTGCCAGCAGCTTAGTCGTTGGCGGGACTGGGGAGCTGTTTTTT - TRBV11-3 few TRBJ2-2
CASSWNSGEAFF TGTGCCAGCAGCTGGAATTCAGGGGAAGCTTTCTTT - TRBV9 few TRBJ1-1
CASRKTGEAGYTF TGTGCCAGCAGAAAGACAGGAGAAGCGGGCTACACCTTC - TRBV6-8 few TRBJ1-2
CASSIGQIYGYTF TGTGCCAGTAGTATCGGCCAGATCTATGGCTACACCTTC - TRBV19 once TRBJ1-2
CASTVGLTGANVLTF TGTGCCAGTACTGTAGGTTTAACTGGGGCCAACGTCCTGACTTTC - TRBV19 - TRBJ2-6
CASSMGREKLFF TGTGCCAGTAGTATGGGTCGTGAAAAACTGTTTTTT - TRBV19 - TRBJ1-4
CASSLGGKGTEAFF TGTGCCAGCAGCTTGGGGGGGAAGGGGACTGAAGCTTTCTTT - TRBV11-3 medium-sized TRBJ1-1
CASSLVEHRRGTEAFF TGTGCCAGCAGCTTGGTGGAACACAGGAGGGGCACTGAAGCTTTCTTT - TRBV11-3 medium-sized TRBJ1-1
CASSSGTQIKNSPLHF TGTGCCAGCAGTTCCGGGACCCAAATCAAGAATTCACCCCTCCACTTT - TRBV6-8 few TRBJ1-6
CASSRVGETQYF TGCGCCAGCAGCCGAGTGGGGGAGACCCAGTACTTC - TRBV4-1 few TRBJ2-5
CASSERGVLPRANVLTF TGTGCCAGCAGCGAACGAGGGGTATTGCCACGGGCCAACGTCCTGACTTTC - TRBV14 - TRBJ2-6
CAISESPRGSEQYF TGTGCCATCAGTGAGTCCCCCAGGGGAAGCGAGCAGTACTTC - TRBV10-3 medium-sized TRBJ2-7
CASSGIGTSGGGSQYF TGTGCCAGTAGCGGGATCGGGACTAGCGGGGGTGGATCGCAGTATTTT TRBD2 TRBV19 - TRBJ2-3
CASRVAVRGTGELFF TGTGCCAGCAGGGTAGCGGTTAGGGGCACCGGGGAGCTGTTTTTT - TRBV9 medium-sized TRBJ2-2
CASSYSGGRGNEQFF TGTGCCAGCAGCTATTCAGGGGGCAGGGGCAATGAGCAGTTCTTC TRBD1 TRBV11-3 medium-sized TRBJ2-1
CTSSPAPAGNSYEQYF TGCACCAGCAGCCCAGCCCCGGCAGGGAACTCCTACGAGCAGTACTTC - TRBV1 few TRBJ2-7
CASSLEAGRAEAFF TGCGCCAGCAGCTTGGAGGCGGGGCGGGCTGAAGCTTTCTTT - TRBV5-1 - TRBJ1-1
CASSTLAGGPPAYNEQFF TGTGCCAGCAGTACTCTAGCGGGAGGGCCGCCTGCATACAATGAGCAGTTCTTC TRBD2 TRBV6-8 - TRBJ2-1
CASTKQGGETQYF TGTGCCAGCACCAAGCAGGGCGGGGAGACCCAGTACTTC - TRBV6-8 - TRBJ2-5
CAWSVAGTYYEQYF TGTGCCTGGAGTGTGGCAGGGACCTATTACGAGCAGTACTTC - TRBV30 few TRBJ2-7
CASSLGLATTGELFF TGTGCCAGCAGTCTCGGACTAGCAACCACCGGGGAGCTGTTTTTT TRBD2 TRBV6-8 few TRBJ2-2
CASSLDGYRGTEAFF TGCGCCAGCAGCTTGGACGGTTATCGTGGCACTGAAGCTTTCTTT - TRBV5-1 - TRBJ1-1
CAWGKGTSSGANVLTF TGTGCCTGGGGGAAGGGGACCAGCTCTGGGGCCAACGTCCTGACTTTC - TRBV30 few TRBJ2-6
CASSPGTSATDTQYF TGTGCTAGCAGCCCCGGGACTAGCGCAACAGATACGCAGTATTTT TRBD2 TRBV11-3 few TRBJ2-3
CASSLGLASNEQFF TGTGCCAGCAGCTTGGGACTAGCGAGCAATGAGCAGTTCTTC TRBD2 TRBV11-3 - TRBJ2-1
CAARGLAGGGEQFF TGTGCCGCTAGGGGGCTAGCGGGGGGAGGTGAGCAGTTCTTC TRBD2 TRBV19 medium-sized TRBJ2-1
CASSSPSGRANEQFF TGTGCCAGCAGTTCTCCTAGCGGGAGGGCCAATGAGCAGTTCTTC TRBD2 TRBV2 few TRBJ2-1
CAWSRRLAASDTQYF TGTGCCTGGAGTAGGAGACTAGCGGCCTCAGATACGCAGTATTTT TRBD2 TRBV30 - TRBJ2-3
CASSPGTGPYNEQFF TGCGCCAGCAGTCCCGGGACAGGGCCCTACAATGAGCAGTTCTTC TRBD1 TRBV23-1 once TRBJ2-1
CARSLRARMVPQHF TGTGCCAGAAGCTTGCGCGCCAGGATGGTGCCCCAGCATTTT - TRBV5-3 large TRBJ1-5
CASKGVAGGNEQFF TGTGCCAGCAAGGGAGTAGCGGGGGGCAATGAGCAGTTCTTC TRBD2 TRBV9 medium-sized TRBJ2-1
CASRGKGTADTQYF TGCGCCAGCAGGGGGAAAGGGACAGCGGATACGCAGTATTTT TRBD1 TRBV10-2 - TRBJ2-3
CASRTGRNTGELFF TGTGCCAGCAGGACGGGGCGGAACACCGGGGAGCTGTTTTTT - TRBV6-8 large TRBJ2-2
CAAGSGTGANVLTF TGTGCCGCCGGGAGCGGTACCGGGGCCAACGTCCTGACTTTC - TRBV6-8 medium-sized TRBJ2-6
CASSPDREGSYEQYF TGTGCCAGCTCACCGGACAGGGAAGGATCCTACGAGCAGTACTTC TRBD1 TRBV18 - TRBJ2-7
CASSSTGGGEQYF TGTGCCAGCAGTTCGACAGGTGGTGGCGAGCAGTACTTC - TRBV6-8 - TRBJ2-7
CASIDRADSNQPQHF TGTGCCAGCATTGACAGGGCGGATAGCAATCAGCCCCAGCATTTT TRBD1 TRBV6-8 - TRBJ1-5
CASSLDAGMNTEAFF TGTGCCAGCAGCTTAGATGCGGGTATGAACACTGAAGCTTTCTTT - TRBV11-3 few TRBJ1-1